These T cell receptor beta chains were read from a single sample in a study of lymphopenia after photon versus proton radiotherapy. TCRdb's table, derived via immunoSEQ multiplex PCR, lists solely in-frame clones and lacks some. Here the sample spans about 30,000 clones, just under 90% being singletons. The input for sequencing was peripheral blood, taken from a patient treated with proton-based radiotherapy. These receptors were obtained from an older woman with cholangiocarcinoma. Some clones in this sample may be carry-over from other donors' samples. CDR3s include the opening cysteine and the closing phenylalanine or tryptophan. The D gene is left open where the match is weak.

V	D	J	CDR3	DNA
TRBV5-4	NA	TRBJ2-7	CASSSDRYEQYF	TGTGCCAGCAGCTCCGACAGATACGAGCAGTACTTC
TRBV6-5	TRBD1	TRBJ2-2	CASRLDRGLTGELFF	TGTGCCAGCAGATTGGACAGGGGGCTCACCGGGGAGCTGTTTTTT
TRBV19	NA	TRBJ1-1	CASKSSNLGRTEAFF	TGTGCCAGTAAATCCAGCAACTTAGGAAGGACTGAAGCTTTCTTT
TRBV2	NA	TRBJ2-7	CASSWGSYEQYF	TGTGCCAGCAGTTGGGGGTCCTACGAGCAGTACTTC
TRBV29-1	NA	TRBJ1-1	CSVDSMGAAEAFF	TGCAGCGTTGACTCTATGGGGGCGGCTGAAGCTTTCTTT
TRBV21-1	NA	TRBJ1-1	CASSKVAPLTGNTEAFF	TGTGCCAGCAGCAAAGTTGCCCCCCTGACGGGGAACACTGAAGCTTTCTTT
TRBV7-2	TRBD1	TRBJ1-1	CASSTRQGAEAFF	TGTGCCAGCAGCACCCGACAGGGGGCTGAAGCTTTCTTT
TRBV4-2	NA	TRBJ2-1	CASSPLTGSYNEQFF	TGTGCCAGCAGCCCATTGACAGGCTCCTACAATGAGCAGTTCTTC
TRBV30	TRBD1	TRBJ1-2	CAWSLGTGGNGYTF	TGTGCCTGGAGCTTAGGGACAGGGGGCAATGGCTACACCTTC
TRBV7-9	NA	TRBJ2-5	CASSLMGQQETQYF	TGTGCCAGCAGCTTAATGGGACAACAAGAGACCCAGTACTTC
TRBV7-2	NA	TRBJ2-7	CASSSTPVWEQYF	TGTGCCAGCAGCTCCACGCCGGTCTGGGAGCAGTACTTC
TRBV5-5	NA	TRBJ2-7	CASSERTGFLYEQYF	TGTGCCAGCAGCGAACGTACAGGGTTCTTATACGAGCAGTACTTC
TRBV11-2	NA	TRBJ1-1	CASSQRAGTEAFF	TGTGCCAGCAGCCAACGGGCCGGCACTGAAGCTTTCTTT
TRBV4-2	NA	TRBJ1-2	CASSFQGNYGYTF	TGTGCCAGCAGCTTCCAGGGTAACTATGGCTACACCTTC
TRBV19	TRBD1	TRBJ2-1	CASNRDSRGNEQFF	TGTGCCAGTAACCGGGACAGCCGAGGGAATGAGCAGTTCTTC
TRBV10-3	TRBD1	TRBJ1-1	CAITGTGYLGTEAFF	TGTGCCATCACCGGGACAGGGTATTTGGGAACTGAAGCTTTCTTT